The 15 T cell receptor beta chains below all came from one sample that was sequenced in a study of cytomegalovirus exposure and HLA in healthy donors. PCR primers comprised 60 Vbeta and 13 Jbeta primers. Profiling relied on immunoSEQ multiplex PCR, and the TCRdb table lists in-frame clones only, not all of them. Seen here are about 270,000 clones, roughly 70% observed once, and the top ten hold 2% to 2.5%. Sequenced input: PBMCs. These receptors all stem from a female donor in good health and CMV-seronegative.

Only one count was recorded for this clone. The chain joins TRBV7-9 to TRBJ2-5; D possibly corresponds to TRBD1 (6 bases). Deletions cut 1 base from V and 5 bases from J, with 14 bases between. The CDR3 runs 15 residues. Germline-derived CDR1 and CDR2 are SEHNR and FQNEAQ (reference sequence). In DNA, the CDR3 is TGTGCCAGCAGCTTAGAAGCAGGGGCCGCGGAGACCCAGTACTTC. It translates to CASSLEAGAAETQYF.

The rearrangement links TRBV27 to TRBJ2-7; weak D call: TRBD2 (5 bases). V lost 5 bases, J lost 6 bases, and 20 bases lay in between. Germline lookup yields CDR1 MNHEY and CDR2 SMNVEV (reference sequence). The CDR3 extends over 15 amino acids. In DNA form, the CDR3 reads TGTGCCAGCAGTCCGCCGCCGGGCCTAGCCCGCGAGCAGTACTTC. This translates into CASSPPPGLAREQYF.

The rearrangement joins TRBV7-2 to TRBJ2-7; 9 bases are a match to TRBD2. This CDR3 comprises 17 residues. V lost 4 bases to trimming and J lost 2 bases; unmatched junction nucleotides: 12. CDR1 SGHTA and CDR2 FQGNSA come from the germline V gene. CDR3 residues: CASSYPPGGGRAYEQYF. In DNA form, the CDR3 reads TGTGCCAGCAGCTATCCCCCCGGGGGCGGGAGGGCCTACGAGCAGTACTTC.

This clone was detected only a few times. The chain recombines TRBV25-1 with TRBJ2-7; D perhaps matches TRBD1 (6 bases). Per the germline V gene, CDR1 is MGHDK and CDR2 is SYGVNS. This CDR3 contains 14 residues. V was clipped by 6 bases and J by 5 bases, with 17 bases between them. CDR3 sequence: CASRKQGSSHEQYF. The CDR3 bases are TGTGCCAGCAGAAAACAGGGTAGCTCTCACGAGCAGTACTTC.

The chain's CDR3 is CSGLTGTGGNEQFF. The CDR3 nucleotides are TGCAGCGGACTAACCGGGACAGGGGGAAATGAGCAGTTCTTC. The chain links TRBV29-1 to TRBJ2-1; 11 nucleotides agree with TRBD1. CDR3 length: 14 residues. After removal of 7 bases from V and 7 bases from J, the junction contained 9 bases not matched to a gene. The V gene's germline CDR1 is SQVTM and CDR2 ANQGSEA.

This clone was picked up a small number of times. CDR3 in DNA: TGTGCCTGGAGTGTAGGCGGGGCGAACACCGGGGAGCTGTTTTTT. Amino acid sequence: CAWSVGGANTGELFF. The V gene is TRBV30, the J gene TRBJ2-2; perhaps TRBD2 as D (6 bases). The CDR3 consists of 15 residues. Germline V lookup: CDR1 GTSNPN, CDR2 SVGIG (reference sequence). V lost 0 bases and J lost 0, with 8 bases in between.

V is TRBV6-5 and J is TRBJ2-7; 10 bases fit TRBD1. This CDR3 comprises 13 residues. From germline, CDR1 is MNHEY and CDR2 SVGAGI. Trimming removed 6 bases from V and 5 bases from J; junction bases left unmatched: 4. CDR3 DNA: TGTGCCAGCAGAAGGGACAGGGGCAACGAGCAGTACTTC. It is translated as CASRRDRGNEQYF.

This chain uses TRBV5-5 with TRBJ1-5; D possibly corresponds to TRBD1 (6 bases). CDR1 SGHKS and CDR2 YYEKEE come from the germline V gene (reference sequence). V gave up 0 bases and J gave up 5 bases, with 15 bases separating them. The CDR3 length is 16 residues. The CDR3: CASSLGAGEGDQPQHF. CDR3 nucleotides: TGTGCCAGCAGCTTGGGTGCAGGGGAGGGGGATCAGCCCCAGCATTTT.

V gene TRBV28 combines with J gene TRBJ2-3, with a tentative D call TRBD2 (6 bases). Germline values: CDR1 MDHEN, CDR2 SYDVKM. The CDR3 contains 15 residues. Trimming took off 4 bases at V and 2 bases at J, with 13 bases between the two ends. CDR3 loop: CASSSTSSHTDTQYF. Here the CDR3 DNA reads TGTGCCAGCAGTTCCACTAGCTCCCACACAGATACGCAGTATTTT.

As DNA, the CDR3 is TGTGCCAGCCTCGATACAGGGGGGACAGATACGCAGTATTTT. It translates to CASLDTGGTDTQYF. The chain is built from TRBV11-2 and TRBJ2-3; 8 positions agree with TRBD1. The CDR3 is 14 amino acids. Germline CDR1 and CDR2: SGHAT and FQNNGV. V shed 8 bases, J shed 3 bases, and the junction held 7 bases outside the gene matches.

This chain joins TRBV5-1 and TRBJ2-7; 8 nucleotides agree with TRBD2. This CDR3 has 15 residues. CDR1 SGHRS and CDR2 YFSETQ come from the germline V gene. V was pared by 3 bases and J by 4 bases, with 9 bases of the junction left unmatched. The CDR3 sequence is CASSSLAGPLYEQYF. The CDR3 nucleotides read TGCGCCAGCAGCTCATTAGCGGGACCCCTTTACGAGCAGTACTTC.

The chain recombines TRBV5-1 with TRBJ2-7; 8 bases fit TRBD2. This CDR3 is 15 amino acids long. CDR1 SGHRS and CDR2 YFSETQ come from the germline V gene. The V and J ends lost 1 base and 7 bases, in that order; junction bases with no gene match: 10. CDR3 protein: CASSLSSGRGREQYF. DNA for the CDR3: TGCGCCAGCAGCTTGTCCAGCGGGAGAGGAAGGGAGCAGTACTTC.

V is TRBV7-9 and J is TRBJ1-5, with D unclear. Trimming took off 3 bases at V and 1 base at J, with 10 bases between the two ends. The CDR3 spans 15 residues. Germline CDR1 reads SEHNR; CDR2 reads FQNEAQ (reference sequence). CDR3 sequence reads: CASSLGVGSNQPQHF. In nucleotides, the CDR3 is TGTGCCAGCAGCTTGGGAGTTGGGAGCAATCAGCCCCAGCATTTT. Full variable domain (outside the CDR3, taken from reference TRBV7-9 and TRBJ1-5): DTGVSQNPRHKITKRGQNVTFRCDPISEHNRLYWYRQTLGQGPEFLTYFQNEAQLEKSRLLSDRFSAERPKGSFSTLEIQRTEQGDSAMYLCASSLGVGSNQPQHFGDGTRLSIL.

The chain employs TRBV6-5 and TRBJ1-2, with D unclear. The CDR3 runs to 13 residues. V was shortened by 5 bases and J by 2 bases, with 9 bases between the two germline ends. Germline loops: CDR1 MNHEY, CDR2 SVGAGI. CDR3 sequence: CASSQGVNYGYTF. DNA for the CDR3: TGTGCCAGCAGTCAAGGAGTGAACTATGGCTACACCTTC.

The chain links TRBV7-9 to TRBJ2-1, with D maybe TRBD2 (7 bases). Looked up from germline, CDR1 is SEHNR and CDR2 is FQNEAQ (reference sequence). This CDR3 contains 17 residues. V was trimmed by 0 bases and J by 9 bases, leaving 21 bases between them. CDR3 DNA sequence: TGTGCCAGCAGCTTAGCAGGGGGGCTAGCGGAAGGGCGTGAGCAGTTCTTC. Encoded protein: CASSLAGGLAEGREQFF.